These T cell receptor beta chains were read from a single sample in a study of T-cell memory formation after mild COVID-19. Each CDR3 protein is one row after TCRdb ran MiXCR on the 5' RACE reads. The sample lists about 170,000 distinct CDR3 sequences, approximately 12% occurring once. The material sequenced was PBMCs or a T cell subset sorted from them (not recorded which). These receptors were taken from a man between 18 and 29 years old who had mild COVID-19 (a few samples of this study predate the infection). Cell type and time point are not known. Both conserved end residues are part of each CDR3. Each record gives: CDR3 length, J gene, clone size, V gene, D gene, CDR3 protein, CDR3 DNA. The D gene is left open where the match is weak. A row's size may be missing; if present it is once, few, many or a size class.

len: 14; j_gene: TRBJ2-1; abundance: few; v_gene: TRBV20-1; d_gene: TRBD2; CDR3aa: CSANGGGLEHEQFF; CDR3nt: TGCAGTGCGAACGGGGGGGGCCTGGAGCATGAGCAGTTCTTC
len: 16; j_gene: TRBJ2-1; abundance: many; v_gene: TRBV6-5; d_gene: TRBD2; CDR3aa: CASSYSPRGGLDEQFF; CDR3nt: TGTGCCAGCAGTTACTCTCCCCGGGGGGGCTTGGATGAGCAGTTCTTC
len: 17; j_gene: TRBJ2-5; abundance: .; v_gene: TRBV7-3; d_gene: .; CDR3aa: CASSLNSAGSPQETQYF; CDR3nt: TGTGCCAGCAGCTTAAACTCGGCGGGGAGCCCCCAAGAGACCCAGTACTTC
len: 13; j_gene: TRBJ1-2; abundance: .; v_gene: TRBV28; d_gene: .; CDR3aa: CASSPQFNYGYTF; CDR3nt: TGTGCCAGCAGTCCTCAGTTTAACTATGGCTACACCTTC
len: 14; j_gene: TRBJ1-5; abundance: .; v_gene: TRBV6-2/TRBV6-3; d_gene: .; CDR3aa: CASLPGQAAQPQHF; CDR3nt: TGTGCCAGCCTGCCAGGCCAGGCGGCTCAGCCCCAGCATTTT
len: 13; j_gene: TRBJ2-3; abundance: few; v_gene: TRBV7-9; d_gene: .; CDR3aa: CASSFSGADTQYF; CDR3nt: TGTGCCAGCAGCTTCTCAGGGGCAGATACGCAGTATTTT
len: 13; j_gene: TRBJ1-1; abundance: .; v_gene: TRBV10-2; d_gene: .; CDR3aa: CASRFEEWTEAFF; CDR3nt: TGCGCCAGCAGGTTCGAGGAGTGGACTGAAGCTTTCTTT
len: 14; j_gene: TRBJ1-6; abundance: many; v_gene: TRBV7-6; d_gene: .; CDR3aa: CASSFGVDNSPLHF; CDR3nt: TGTGCCAGCAGCTTCGGGGTAGATAATTCACCCCTCCACTTT
len: 11; j_gene: TRBJ2-3; abundance: .; v_gene: TRBV29-1; d_gene: .; CDR3aa: CSVEDGGPKYF; CDR3nt: TGCAGCGTTGAAGACGGGGGGCCCAAGTATTTT
len: 13; j_gene: TRBJ2-2; abundance: many; v_gene: TRBV6-5; d_gene: .; CDR3aa: CASRSGGAGELFF; CDR3nt: TGTGCCAGCAGGTCGGGTGGAGCCGGGGAGCTGTTTTTT
len: 12; j_gene: TRBJ2-6; abundance: few; v_gene: TRBV12-3/TRBV12-4; d_gene: .; CDR3aa: CASTSGANVLTF; CDR3nt: TGTGCCAGCACATCAGGGGCCAACGTCCTGACTTTC
len: 14; j_gene: TRBJ1-4; abundance: .; v_gene: TRBV7-9; d_gene: .; CDR3aa: CASSFQATNEKLFF; CDR3nt: TGTGCCAGCAGCTTCCAGGCAACTAATGAAAAACTGTTTTTT
len: 12; j_gene: TRBJ2-3; abundance: many; v_gene: TRBV9; d_gene: .; CDR3aa: CASSGTRNWQYF; CDR3nt: TGTGCCAGCAGCGGTACCCGGAACTGGCAGTATTTT
len: 16; j_gene: TRBJ2-3; abundance: .; v_gene: TRBV6-5; d_gene: TRBD1; CDR3aa: CASSSYRGASTDTQYF; CDR3nt: TGTGCCAGCAGTTCCTACAGGGGCGCTAGCACAGATACGCAGTATTTT
len: 12; j_gene: TRBJ2-1; abundance: few; v_gene: TRBV7-2; d_gene: .; CDR3aa: CASSRDSPRQFF; CDR3nt: TGTGCCAGCAGTCGGGACTCACCAAGGCAGTTCTTC
len: 14; j_gene: TRBJ2-3; abundance: .; v_gene: TRBV7-2; d_gene: .; CDR3aa: CASSQRLGTDTQYF; CDR3nt: TGTGCCAGCAGCCAGCGACTAGGGACAGATACGCAGTATTTT
len: 14; j_gene: TRBJ2-5; abundance: few; v_gene: TRBV3-1; d_gene: .; CDR3aa: CASSQDGSQETQYF; CDR3nt: TGTGCCAGCAGCCAAGACGGTTCCCAAGAGACCCAGTACTTC
len: 16; j_gene: TRBJ1-1; abundance: many; v_gene: TRBV7-3; d_gene: .; CDR3aa: CASSLNAAKMGTEAFF; CDR3nt: TGTGCCAGCAGCTTAAATGCCGCGAAAATGGGCACTGAAGCTTTCTTT
len: 16; j_gene: TRBJ2-3; abundance: .; v_gene: TRBV4-1; d_gene: TRBD2; CDR3aa: CASSHGTGGRTDTQYF; CDR3nt: TGCGCCAGCAGCCATGGGACCGGGGGGAGGACAGATACGCAGTATTTT
len: 15; j_gene: TRBJ2-5; abundance: few; v_gene: TRBV5-1; d_gene: .; CDR3aa: CASSLAGTTQETQYF; CDR3nt: TGCGCCAGCAGCTTGGCCGGGACGACCCAAGAGACCCAGTACTTC
len: 15; j_gene: TRBJ1-4; abundance: .; v_gene: TRBV20-1; d_gene: TRBD1; CDR3aa: CSATDRVRTNEKLFF; CDR3nt: TGCAGTGCTACGGACAGGGTTAGGACTAATGAAAAACTGTTTTTT
len: 15; j_gene: TRBJ2-3; abundance: .; v_gene: TRBV12-3/TRBV12-4; d_gene: .; CDR3aa: CASSSQGSGPDTQYF; CDR3nt: TGTGCCAGCAGTTCACAGGGATCGGGTCCCGATACGCAGTATTTT
len: 14; j_gene: TRBJ1-5; abundance: few; v_gene: TRBV3-1; d_gene: .; CDR3aa: CASSGGRGNQPQHF; CDR3nt: TGTGCCAGCAGCGGAGGACGCGGCAATCAGCCCCAGCATTTT
len: 14; j_gene: TRBJ2-5; abundance: few; v_gene: TRBV7-3; d_gene: .; CDR3aa: CASSQQGGKETQYF; CDR3nt: TGTGCCAGCAGCCAACAGGGAGGGAAAGAGACCCAGTACTTC
len: 13; j_gene: TRBJ1-5; abundance: .; v_gene: TRBV12-3/TRBV12-4; d_gene: .; CDR3aa: CASSLIREQPQHF; CDR3nt: TGTGCCAGCAGCCTCATTCGGGAACAGCCCCAGCATTTT
len: 13; j_gene: TRBJ2-2; abundance: .; v_gene: TRBV7-9; d_gene: .; CDR3aa: CASSARTAGELFF; CDR3nt: TGTGCCAGCAGCGCCCGGACGGCCGGGGAGCTGTTTTTT
len: 15; j_gene: TRBJ2-3; abundance: .; v_gene: TRBV6-1; d_gene: .; CDR3aa: CASLIGTSSTDTQYF; CDR3nt: TGTGCCAGTCTCATTGGGACTTCTAGCACAGATACGCAGTATTTT
len: 17; j_gene: TRBJ2-1; abundance: many; v_gene: TRBV4-3; d_gene: .; CDR3aa: CASSQEGIRGSYNEQFF; CDR3nt: TGCGCCAGCAGCCAAGAAGGTATCAGGGGAAGCTACAATGAGCAGTTCTTC
len: 13; j_gene: TRBJ2-1; abundance: many; v_gene: TRBV20-1; d_gene: .; CDR3aa: CSATTPVDNEQFF; CDR3nt: TGCAGTGCTACCACACCGGTCGACAATGAGCAGTTCTTC
len: 14; j_gene: TRBJ2-5; abundance: few; v_gene: TRBV7-9; d_gene: TRBD2; CDR3aa: CASSLSGGRETQYF; CDR3nt: TGTGCCAGCAGCTTATCGGGGGGGCGGGAGACCCAGTACTTC
len: 14; j_gene: TRBJ2-5; abundance: few; v_gene: TRBV7-2; d_gene: .; CDR3aa: CASSLRGAAETQYF; CDR3nt: TGTGCCAGCAGCTTGAGGGGGGCAGCGGAGACCCAGTACTTC
len: 14; j_gene: TRBJ2-3; abundance: few; v_gene: TRBV28; d_gene: TRBD2; CDR3aa: CALAGGGPTDTQYF; CDR3nt: TGTGCCTTGGCTGGCGGGGGGCCCACAGATACGCAGTATTTT
len: 16; j_gene: TRBJ1-6; abundance: few; v_gene: TRBV12-3/TRBV12-4; d_gene: .; CDR3aa: CASRYTVLGYNSPLHF; CDR3nt: TGTGCCAGCAGATACACCGTTTTAGGGTATAATTCACCCCTCCACTTT
len: 13; j_gene: TRBJ1-5; abundance: .; v_gene: TRBV4-1; d_gene: .; CDR3aa: CASSLTQDQPQHF; CDR3nt: TGCGCCAGCAGCCTCACGCAGGATCAGCCCCAGCATTTT
len: 16; j_gene: TRBJ2-3; abundance: .; v_gene: TRBV7-6; d_gene: .; CDR3aa: CASSRTAGASTDTQYF; CDR3nt: TGTGCCAGCAGCCGCACCGCGGGGGCGAGCACAGATACGCAGTATTTT
len: 18; j_gene: TRBJ1-4; abundance: .; v_gene: TRBV4-1; d_gene: .; CDR3aa: CASSQEPVILSTNEKLFF; CDR3nt: TGCGCCAGCAGCCAAGAACCCGTGATCCTGAGCACTAATGAAAAACTGTTTTTT
len: 13; j_gene: TRBJ2-1; abundance: many; v_gene: TRBV7-2; d_gene: .; CDR3aa: CASSLDFLNEQFF; CDR3nt: TGTGCCAGCAGCCTTGACTTCCTCAATGAGCAGTTCTTC
len: 18; j_gene: TRBJ1-5; abundance: .; v_gene: TRBV6-5; d_gene: .; CDR3aa: CASSYSRKAAYSNQPQHF; CDR3nt: TGTGCCAGCAGTTACTCGAGAAAGGCTGCTTATAGCAATCAGCCCCAGCATTTT
len: 13; j_gene: TRBJ1-5; abundance: many; v_gene: TRBV5-6; d_gene: .; CDR3aa: CASSVGSNQPQHF; CDR3nt: TGTGCCAGCAGCGTTGGTAGCAATCAGCCCCAGCATTTT
len: 15; j_gene: TRBJ1-2; abundance: .; v_gene: TRBV5-4; d_gene: .; CDR3aa: CASSVPPRGAGGYTF; CDR3nt: TGTGCCAGCAGCGTTCCTCCGCGTGGGGCGGGTGGCTACACCTTC
len: 16; j_gene: TRBJ2-3; abundance: few; v_gene: TRBV4-3; d_gene: .; CDR3aa: CASSQDLGTGADTQYF; CDR3nt: TGCGCCAGCAGCCAAGATCTCGGGACGGGCGCAGATACGCAGTATTTT
len: 17; j_gene: TRBJ1-1; abundance: .; v_gene: TRBV7-2; d_gene: .; CDR3aa: CASSPQPGDNVNTEAFF; CDR3nt: TGTGCCAGCAGCCCGCAACCCGGGGACAACGTGAACACTGAAGCTTTCTTT
len: 14; j_gene: TRBJ2-1; abundance: many; v_gene: TRBV9; d_gene: .; CDR3aa: CASSVSSGLSEQFF; CDR3nt: TGTGCCAGCAGCGTCAGTAGCGGTCTTAGTGAGCAGTTCTTC
len: 15; j_gene: TRBJ1-3; abundance: few; v_gene: TRBV7-2; d_gene: .; CDR3aa: CASSLALTGGNTIYF; CDR3nt: TGTGCCAGCAGCTTAGCGCTAACAGGGGGAAACACCATATATTTT
len: 14; j_gene: TRBJ2-5; abundance: many; v_gene: TRBV12-3/TRBV12-4; d_gene: TRBD2; CDR3aa: CASSEGLAEETQYF; CDR3nt: TGTGCCAGCAGTGAGGGACTAGCGGAAGAGACCCAGTACTTC
len: 13; j_gene: TRBJ1-5; abundance: .; v_gene: TRBV7-2; d_gene: .; CDR3aa: CASSRYGNQPQHF; CDR3nt: TGTGCCAGCAGCCGATACGGCAATCAGCCCCAGCATTTT
len: 14; j_gene: TRBJ1-3; abundance: few; v_gene: TRBV30; d_gene: TRBD1; CDR3aa: CASPDRGGGNTIYF; CDR3nt: TGTGCCAGCCCGGACAGGGGAGGAGGGAACACCATATATTTT
len: 16; j_gene: TRBJ2-3; abundance: .; v_gene: TRBV6-2/TRBV6-3; d_gene: .; CDR3aa: CASRVWGRGFTDTQYF; CDR3nt: TGTGCCAGCAGAGTTTGGGGCAGGGGATTCACAGATACGCAGTATTTT
len: 12; j_gene: TRBJ1-5; abundance: few; v_gene: TRBV11-2; d_gene: .; CDR3aa: CASSSEGQPQHF; CDR3nt: TGTGCCAGCAGCTCGGAGGGTCAGCCCCAGCATTTT
len: 15; j_gene: TRBJ2-5; abundance: few; v_gene: TRBV6-5; d_gene: .; CDR3aa: CASSYSGTLQETQYF; CDR3nt: TGTGCCAGCAGTTACTCCGGGACACTCCAGGAGACCCAGTACTTC
len: 13; j_gene: TRBJ2-3; abundance: few; v_gene: TRBV5-6; d_gene: .; CDR3aa: CASSQISEDTQYF; CDR3nt: TGTGCCAGCAGTCAAATTAGTGAGGATACGCAGTATTTT
len: 12; j_gene: TRBJ1-1; abundance: .; v_gene: TRBV6-4; d_gene: .; CDR3aa: CASSERRTEAFF; CDR3nt: TGTGCCAGCAGTGAAAGACGCACTGAAGCTTTCTTT
len: 16; j_gene: TRBJ1-3; abundance: .; v_gene: TRBV11-2; d_gene: .; CDR3aa: CASSLGSITSGNTIYF; CDR3nt: TGTGCCAGCAGCTTAGGTAGTATAACTTCTGGAAACACCATATATTTT
len: 10; j_gene: TRBJ2-1; abundance: .; v_gene: TRBV6-6; d_gene: TRBD2; CDR3aa: CAGGYNEQFF; CDR3nt: TGTGCGGGAGGGTACAATGAGCAGTTCTTC